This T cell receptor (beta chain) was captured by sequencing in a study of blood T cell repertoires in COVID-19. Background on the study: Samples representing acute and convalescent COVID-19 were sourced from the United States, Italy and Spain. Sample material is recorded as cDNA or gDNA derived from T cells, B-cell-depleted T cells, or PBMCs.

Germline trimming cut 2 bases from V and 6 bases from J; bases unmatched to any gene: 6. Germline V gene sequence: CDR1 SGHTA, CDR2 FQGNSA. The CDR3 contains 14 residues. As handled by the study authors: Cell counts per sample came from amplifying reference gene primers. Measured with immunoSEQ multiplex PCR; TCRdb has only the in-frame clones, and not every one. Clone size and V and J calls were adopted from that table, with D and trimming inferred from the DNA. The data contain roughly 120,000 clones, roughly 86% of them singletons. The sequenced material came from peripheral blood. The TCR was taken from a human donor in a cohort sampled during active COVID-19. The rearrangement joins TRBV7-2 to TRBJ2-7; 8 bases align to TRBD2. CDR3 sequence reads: CASSLWAGGSEQYF. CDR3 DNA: TGTGCCAGCAGCTTATGGGCGGGAGGTAGCGAGCAGTACTTC.